This entry concerns a single TCR beta chain. Its antigen is not identified. This sample is part of a study of OX40 agonist ivuxolimab in advanced cancers. Looking at the study overall: Averaging about 60 years in age, with a range of about 20 to 90, the cohort was more than 75% male. General study results and limits: No antigen was identified for the clonally expanded peripheral T cells.

Using immunoSEQ multiplex PCR, the repertoire was profiled, and TCRdb retains in-frame clones only, with some absent. The top ten hold roughly 1.9% of the sample, which has about 65,000 clones, about 90% seen once. The sequence came from an adult with an advanced solid tumor such as melanoma, head and neck, liver or kidney cancer. The sample in question was CD4+ or CD8+ T cells sorted from blood, obtained in a trial of the OX40 agonist ivuxolimab.

CDR3 DNA: TGTGCCAGCAGCTTGGAAGGGACAGCAAATCAGCCCCAGCATTTT. Protein: CASSLEGTANQPQHF. This chain connects TRBV5-4 to TRBJ1-5; 7 nucleotides line up with TRBD1. This CDR3 spans 15 amino acids. Germline-derived CDR1 and CDR2 are SGHNT and YYREEE (reference sequence). With 0 bases clipped from V and 4 bases from J, the junction kept 4 bases outside the gene matches.